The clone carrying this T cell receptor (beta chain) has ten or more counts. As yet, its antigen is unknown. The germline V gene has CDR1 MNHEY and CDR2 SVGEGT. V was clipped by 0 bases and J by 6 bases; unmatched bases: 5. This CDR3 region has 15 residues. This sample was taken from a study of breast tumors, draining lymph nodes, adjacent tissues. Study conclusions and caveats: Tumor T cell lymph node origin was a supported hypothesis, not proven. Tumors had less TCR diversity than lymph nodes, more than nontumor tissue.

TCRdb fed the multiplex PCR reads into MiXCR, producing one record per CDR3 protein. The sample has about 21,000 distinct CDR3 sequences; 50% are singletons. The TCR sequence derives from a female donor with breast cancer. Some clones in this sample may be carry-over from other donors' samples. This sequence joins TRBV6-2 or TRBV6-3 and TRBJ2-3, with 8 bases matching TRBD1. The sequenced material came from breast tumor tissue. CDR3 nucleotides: TGTGCCAGCAGTTACTCTGCAGGGGGCGCCGATACGCAGTATTTT. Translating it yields CASSYSAGGADTQYF.